The rows below give T cell receptor beta chains drawn from one sample of a study of graft-versus-host responses after intestinal transplantation. The protocol was immunoSEQ multiplex PCR, while the TCRdb copy is restricted to in-frame clones and leaves out a portion. The table includes approximately 63,000 clones, about 94% detected once. The antigens these receptors bind are not known. The specimen was unstimulated CD4+ T cells sorted from spleen or lymph node cells, collected before transplant. Receptor source: a human donor who was the organ donor for an intestinal transplant. The CDR3 runs from the conserved cysteine through the conserved F or W. A D gene is named only where the DNA matches it firmly.

CDR3nt: TGTGCCAGCAGCCGATCCCCGGGACAGGGTATTTACGAGCAGTACTTC
CDR3aa: CASSRSPGQGIYEQYF
v_gene: TRBV9
j_gene: TRBJ2-7
d_gene: TRBD1

CDR3nt: TGTGCCAGCAGCGGGACTAGCCCTTACAATGAGCAGTTCTTC
CDR3aa: CASSGTSPYNEQFF
v_gene: TRBV6-6
j_gene: TRBJ2-1
d_gene: TRBD2

CDR3nt: TGTGCCAGCAGCGGACAGGGGGTAACTGAAGCTTTCTTT
CDR3aa: CASSGQGVTEAFF
v_gene: TRBV6-1
j_gene: TRBJ1-1
d_gene: TRBD1

CDR3nt: TGTGCCAGCAGGAAACAGGGTACCACCGGGGAGCTGTTTTTT
CDR3aa: CASRKQGTTGELFF
v_gene: TRBV6-5
j_gene: TRBJ2-2
d_gene: NA

CDR3nt: TGCGCCAGCAGCCAAGTTACTCAGGGCGGCGGCTACACCTTC
CDR3aa: CASSQVTQGGGYTF
v_gene: TRBV4-1
j_gene: TRBJ1-2
d_gene: NA

CDR3nt: TGTGCCAGCAGCCAAGACGGGGTCCGGACTCTCTATGGCTACACCTTC
CDR3aa: CASSQDGVRTLYGYTF
v_gene: TRBV14
j_gene: TRBJ1-2
d_gene: NA

CDR3nt: TGTGCCAGCAGCGTAGGTCTAGCGGGAATCACAGATACGCAGTATTTT
CDR3aa: CASSVGLAGITDTQYF
v_gene: TRBV9
j_gene: TRBJ2-3
d_gene: TRBD2

CDR3nt: TGTGCCAGCAGCTTGGTCGCAGGGAGAAGGAACACTGAAGCTTTCTTT
CDR3aa: CASSLVAGRRNTEAFF
v_gene: TRBV5-6
j_gene: TRBJ1-1
d_gene: NA

CDR3nt: TGTGCCAGCAGCTTACATTCCGGGGCGGGAAATGAGCAGTTCTTC
CDR3aa: CASSLHSGAGNEQFF
v_gene: TRBV7-3
j_gene: TRBJ2-1
d_gene: NA

CDR3nt: TGTGCCAGCAGTTACTCGATAGGCAGGGATCAGCCCCAGCATTTT
CDR3aa: CASSYSIGRDQPQHF
v_gene: TRBV6-5
j_gene: TRBJ1-5
d_gene: NA

CDR3nt: TGTGCCAGCAGCCAAGGAGGGGGCTCTGGGGCCAACGTCCTGACTTTC
CDR3aa: CASSQGGGSGANVLTF
v_gene: TRBV4-2
j_gene: TRBJ2-6
d_gene: NA

CDR3nt: TGTGCCAGCAAAGGGGGCACCGGGGAGCTGTTTTTT
CDR3aa: CASKGGTGELFF
v_gene: TRBV6-5
j_gene: TRBJ2-2
d_gene: NA